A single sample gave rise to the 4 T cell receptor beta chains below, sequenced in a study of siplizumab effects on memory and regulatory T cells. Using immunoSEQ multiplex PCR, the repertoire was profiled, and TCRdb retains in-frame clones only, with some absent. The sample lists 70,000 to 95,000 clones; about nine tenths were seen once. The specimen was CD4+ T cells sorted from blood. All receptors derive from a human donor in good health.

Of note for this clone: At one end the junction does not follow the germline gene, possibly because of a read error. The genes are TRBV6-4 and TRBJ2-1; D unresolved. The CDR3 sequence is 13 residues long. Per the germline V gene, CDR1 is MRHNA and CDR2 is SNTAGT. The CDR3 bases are TGTGCCAGCAGAGACTTTCTGCGCAATGAGCAGTTCTTC. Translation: CASRDFLRNEQFF.

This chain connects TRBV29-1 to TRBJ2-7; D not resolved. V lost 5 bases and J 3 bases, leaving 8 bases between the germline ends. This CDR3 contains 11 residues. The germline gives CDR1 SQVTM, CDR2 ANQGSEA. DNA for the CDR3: TGCAGCGTTTTGGACGGCTACGAGCAGTACTTC. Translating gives CSVLDGYEQYF.

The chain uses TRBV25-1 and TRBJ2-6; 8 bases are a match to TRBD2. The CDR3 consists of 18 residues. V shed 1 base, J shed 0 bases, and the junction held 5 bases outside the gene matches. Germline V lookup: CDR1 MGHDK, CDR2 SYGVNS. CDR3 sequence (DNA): TGTGCCAGCAGTGAATTTGACGGGAGGGCCTCTGGGGCCAACGTCCTGACTTTC. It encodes CASSEFDGRASGANVLTF.

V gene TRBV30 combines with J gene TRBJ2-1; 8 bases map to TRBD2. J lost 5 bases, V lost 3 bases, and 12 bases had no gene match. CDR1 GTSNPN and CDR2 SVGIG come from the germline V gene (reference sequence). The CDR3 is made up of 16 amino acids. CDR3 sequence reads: CAWRRKTSAPNNEQFF. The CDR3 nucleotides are TGTGCCTGGAGACGGAAGACTAGCGCGCCGAACAATGAGCAGTTCTTC.